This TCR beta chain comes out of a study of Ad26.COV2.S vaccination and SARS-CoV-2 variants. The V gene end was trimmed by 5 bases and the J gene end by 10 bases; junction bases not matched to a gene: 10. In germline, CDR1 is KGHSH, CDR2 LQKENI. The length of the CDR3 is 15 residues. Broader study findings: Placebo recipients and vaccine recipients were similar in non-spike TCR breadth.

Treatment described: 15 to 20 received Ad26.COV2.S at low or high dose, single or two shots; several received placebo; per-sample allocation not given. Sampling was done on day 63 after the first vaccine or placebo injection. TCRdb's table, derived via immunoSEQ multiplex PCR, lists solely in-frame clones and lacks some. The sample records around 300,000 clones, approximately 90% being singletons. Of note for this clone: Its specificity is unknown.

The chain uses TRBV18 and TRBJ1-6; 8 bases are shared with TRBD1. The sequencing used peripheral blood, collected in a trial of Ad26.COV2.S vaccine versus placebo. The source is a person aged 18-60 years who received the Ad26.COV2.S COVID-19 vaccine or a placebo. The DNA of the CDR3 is TGTGCCAGCTCAGGACTCGACAGGGGAGGCTCACCCCTCCACTTT. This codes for CASSGLDRGGSPLHF.